Included here is one T cell receptor (beta chain) sequence, with context. As yet, its antigen is unknown. This sample is part of a study of T cell responses to AZD1222 COVID-19 vaccine. Study observations and caveats: Possibly, clonal diversity was underestimated; donors were largely white British and included more females. Elevations in Spike-specific TCR breadth and depth followed administration of two AZD1222 doses. Close to half of all spike-specific TCRs reportedly target regions of the variants that are unmutated.

Profiling relied on immunoSEQ multiplex PCR, and the TCRdb table lists in-frame clones only, not all of them. The repertoire holds 120,000 to 150,000 clones, 92% seen once, with 9.3% in the top ten. Second-dose recipients at about 4 or about 12 weeks were treated as one pooled group. The length of the CDR3 is 12 residues. V dropped 2 bases and J dropped 7 bases, with 8 bases sitting between them. Germline CDR1 PRHDT, CDR2 FYEKMQ (reference sequence). Material: peripheral blood, obtained 28 days after the second AZD1222 dose. This sequence originates from an adult who received the AZD1222 COVID-19 vaccine. The chain couples TRBV13 to TRBJ1-2; no definite D call. CDR3 in amino acids: CASSLLTSGYTF. CDR3 sequence (DNA): TGTGCCAGCAGCTTATTGACATCTGGCTACACCTTC. Combining the CDR3 with reference TRBV13 and TRBJ1-2 gives the whole variable domain AAGVIQSPRHLIKEKRETATLKCYPIPRHDTVYWYQQGPGQDPQFLISFYEKMQSDKGSIPDRFSAQQFSDYHSELNMSSLELGDSALYFCASSLLTSGYTFGSGTRLTVV.